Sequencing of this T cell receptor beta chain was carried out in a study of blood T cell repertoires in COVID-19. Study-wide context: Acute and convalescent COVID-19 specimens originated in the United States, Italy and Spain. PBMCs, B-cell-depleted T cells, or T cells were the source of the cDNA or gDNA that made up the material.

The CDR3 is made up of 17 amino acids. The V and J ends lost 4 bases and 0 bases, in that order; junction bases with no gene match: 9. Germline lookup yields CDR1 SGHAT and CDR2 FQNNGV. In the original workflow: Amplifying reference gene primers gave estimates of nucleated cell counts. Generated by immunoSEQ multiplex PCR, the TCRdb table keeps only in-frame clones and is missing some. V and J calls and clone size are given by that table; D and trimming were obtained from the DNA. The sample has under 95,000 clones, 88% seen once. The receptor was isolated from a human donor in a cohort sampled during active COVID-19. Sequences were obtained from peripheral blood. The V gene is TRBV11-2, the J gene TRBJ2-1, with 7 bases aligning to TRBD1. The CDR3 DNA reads TGTGCCAGCAGCTCGGTCTCAGGGGACAGCTCCTACAATGAGCAGTTCTTC. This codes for CASSSVSGDSSYNEQFF.